This T cell receptor beta chain originates from a study of CD8 T cells in ankylosing spondylitis. This clonotype was picked up many times. Its antigen is unknown. The CDR3 consists of 14 residues. Trimming cost V 6 bases and J 0 bases, with 12 bases left between them. Germline V gene data show CDR1 as SNHLY and CDR2 as FYNNEI. Quantitative barcoded 5'-RACE was used to prepare TCR beta libraries. TCRdb called the 5' RACE reads again in MiXCR, with one record for every CDR3 protein. The sample lists approximately 250,000 distinct CDR3 sequences; 7% to 10% were seen once. Study-wide results and caveats: Among TCR beta sequences, a motif of under ten highly homologous variants appeared characteristic of ankylosing spondylitis blood.

The chain carries TRBV2 and TRBJ2-7, with a possible D match to TRBD2 (5 bases). This TCR was recovered from a female donor with ankylosing spondylitis or in good health (not recorded which). The sequenced sample was blood, either unsorted or a sorted T cell fraction (not recorded which). The CDR3 DNA reads TGTGCCAGCAGACTCACTAGGAGCTCCTACGAGCAGTACTTC. Protein product: CASRLTRSSYEQYF.